What follows are 10 T cell receptor beta chains derived from one specimen sequenced in a study of cytomegalovirus exposure and HLA in healthy donors. Clones were read by immunoSEQ multiplex PCR, and TCRdb kept only the in-frame ones, dropping some. The table has around 62,000 clones, 80% to 90% seen once; the top ten hold approximately 1.7%. The sample was PBMCs. These receptors all come from a young woman in good health and CMV-seronegative.

V is TRBV7-2 and J is TRBJ1-2; 8 positions match TRBD1. CDR1 and CDR2 from the germline V gene are SGHTA and FQGNSA. The trim removed 2 bases at V and 6 bases at J, leaving 11 bases unmatched. There are 16 residues in the CDR3. CDR3 bases: TGTGCCAGCAGCTTACCCCTCGACAGGGGAAGAAATGGCTACACCTTC. This encodes CASSLPLDRGRNGYTF.

V gene TRBV9 combines with J gene TRBJ1-1, with TRBD1 matching 9 bases. In germline, CDR1 is SGDLS, CDR2 YYNGEE. Germline trimming cut 1 base from V and 4 bases from J; bases unmatched to any gene: 5. The CDR3 is made up of 15 amino acids. This chain's CDR3 is CASSVSDRGGTEAFF. The CDR3, as DNA: TGTGCCAGCAGCGTAAGTGACAGGGGGGGCACTGAAGCTTTCTTT.

The table lists this clone with a count of one. CDR3 protein: CASSPTSSPDTQYF. DNA for the CDR3: TGTGCCAGCTCCCCTACTAGCTCTCCAGATACGCAGTATTTT. This chain links TRBV18 with TRBJ2-3; TRBD2 is a possible D gene (6 bases). There are 14 residues in the CDR3. Trimming left V 6 bases short and J 4 bases short, with 14 bases between. Germline CDR1 reads KGHSH; CDR2 reads LQKENI.

The chain couples TRBV4-2 to TRBJ2-7, with 12 nucleotides matching TRBD2. Per the germline V gene, CDR1 is LGHNA and CDR2 is YNFKEQ. Unmatched junction bases numbered 4, after V lost 2 bases and J lost 2 bases. The CDR3 consists of 16 residues. CDR3 amino acids: CASSQSGTSGPYEQYF. As DNA, the CDR3 is TGTGCCAGCAGCCAATCCGGGACTAGCGGGCCCTACGAGCAGTACTTC.

The gene calls are TRBV27 and TRBJ2-3; D is perhaps TRBD2 (6 bases). CDR1 and CDR2 from the germline V gene are MNHEY and SMNVEV (reference sequence). Between the trimmed V and J ends, which lost 7 bases and 0 bases, there was a span of 17 bases. The CDR3 consists of 16 residues. The CDR3 DNA sequence: TGTGCCAGCACATCGGGACTTATAGGAAGCACAGATACGCAGTATTTT. Translated, it gives CASTSGLIGSTDTQYF.

In its sample, this clone was seen once. The chain couples TRBV10-3 to TRBJ2-2, with 11 bases matching TRBD2. CDR3 length: 16 residues. The trim removed 2 bases at V and 6 bases at J, leaving 5 bases unmatched. The germline V gene has CDR1 ENHRY and CDR2 SYGVKD. CDR3 nucleotide sequence: TGTGCCATCAGTGAGACTAGCGGGAGTCTCCCCGGGGAGCTGTTTTTT. Amino acid sequence: CAISETSGSLPGELFF.

This chain uses TRBV2 with TRBJ1-3; 7 bases fit TRBD1. The CDR3 loop spans 18 amino acids. V lost 4 bases and J lost 3; bases outside the gene matches: 15. Germline CDR1 SNHLY, CDR2 FYNNEI. The CDR3 loop is CASSAGGPRQGGGNTIYF. CDR3 nucleotides: TGTGCCAGCAGTGCCGGCGGTCCCCGACAGGGCGGTGGAAACACCATATATTTT.

This chain uses TRBV7-8 with TRBJ2-2, with 9 nucleotides matching TRBD2. The CDR3 runs 14 residues. V lost 3 bases to trimming and J lost 5 bases; unmatched junction nucleotides: 1. In germline, CDR1 is SGHVS, CDR2 FQNEAQ. DNA of the CDR3: TGTGCCAGCAGCTTTGCGGGAGGGACCGGGGAGCTGTTTTTT. Amino acid sequence: CASSFAGGTGELFF.

The chain couples TRBV5-1 to TRBJ2-5; possible D gene TRBD2, 5 bases. The J call is doubtful: the DNA matches TRBJ2-7 better. The CDR3 covers 14 residues. Per the germline V gene, CDR1 is SGHRS and CDR2 is YFSETQ. The CDR3 sequence: CASSSLGPLYEQYF. DNA for the CDR3: TGCGCCAGCAGCTCACTAGGCCCCCTCTACGAGCAGTACTTC.

A word on this clone: One end of the junction fails to match germline, which may point to a read error. As DNA, the CDR3 is TGTGCCAGCAGCTTAGTTACTGGTCAAGCGACCCAGTACTTC. This encodes CASSLVTGQATQYF. The rearrangement uses TRBV7-2 and TRBJ2-5, with D hard to call. The CDR3 totals 14 residues. Germline V gene lookup returns CDR1 SGHTA and CDR2 FQGNSA.